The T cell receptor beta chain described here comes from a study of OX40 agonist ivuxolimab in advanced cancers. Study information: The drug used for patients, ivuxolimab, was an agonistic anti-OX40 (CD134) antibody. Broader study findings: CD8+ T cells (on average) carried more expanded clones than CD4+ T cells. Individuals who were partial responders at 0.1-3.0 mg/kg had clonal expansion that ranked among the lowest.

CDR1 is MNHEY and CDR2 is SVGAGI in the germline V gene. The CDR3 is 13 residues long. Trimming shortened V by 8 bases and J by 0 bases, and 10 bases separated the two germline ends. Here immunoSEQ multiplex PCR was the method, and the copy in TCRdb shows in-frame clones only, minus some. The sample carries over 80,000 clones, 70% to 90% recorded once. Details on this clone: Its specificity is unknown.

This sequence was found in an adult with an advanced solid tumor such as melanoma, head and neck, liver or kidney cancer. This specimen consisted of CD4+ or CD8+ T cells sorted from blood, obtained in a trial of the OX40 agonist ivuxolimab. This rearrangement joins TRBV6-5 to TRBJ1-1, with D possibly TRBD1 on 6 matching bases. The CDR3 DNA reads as TGTGCCAGCTCGGACAGAATGAACACTGAAGCTTTCTTT. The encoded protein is CASSDRMNTEAFF.